This is a list of T cell receptor beta chains from one sample in a study of identical twins. Via MiXCR, TCRdb re-called the 5' RACE reads, giving one row per CDR3 protein. This table has approximately 670,000 distinct CDR3 sequences, less than 7% appearing once. The sequenced material came from naive T cells sorted from blood. These receptor sequences come from a man aged 18 to 30 in good health. CDR3s include the opening cysteine and the closing phenylalanine or tryptophan. D genes are given only for firm matches. Part of the rows lack a size; the others show once, few, many or a class for expanded clones.

clone size	D gene	V gene	J gene	CDR3 protein	CDR3 DNA
NA	NA	TRBV6-1	TRBJ2-4	CASSEDWPQNIQYF	TGTGCCAGCAGTGAAGATTGGCCCCAAAACATTCAGTACTTC
many	TRBD1	TRBV12-3/TRBV12-4	TRBJ2-5	CASSPTATGRETQYF	TGTGCCAGCAGTCCCACTGCGACAGGGAGAGAGACCCAGTACTTC
many	TRBD1	TRBV5-6	TRBJ2-1	CASSRGQGGPNEQFF	TGTGCCAGCAGCCGGGGACAGGGTGGACCCAATGAGCAGTTCTTC
NA	NA	TRBV20-1	TRBJ1-5	CSAPSRDQQPQHF	TGCAGTGCCCCCTCGCGGGATCAACAGCCCCAGCATTTT
few	TRBD2	TRBV3-1	TRBJ2-1	CASRQSPLGLGLAGGPGYNEQFF	TGTGCCAGCAGACAATCCCCCCTAGGACTAGGACTAGCGGGAGGCCCAGGATACAATGAGCAGTTCTTC
few	NA	TRBV7-6	TRBJ2-1	CASSLGSTGLDEQFF	TGTGCCAGCAGCTTGGGATCAACAGGGCTAGATGAGCAGTTCTTC
NA	NA	TRBV3-1	TRBJ1-5	CASSQAGKGQPQHF	TGTGCCAGCAGCCAAGCCGGGAAGGGACAGCCCCAGCATTTT
many	TRBD1	TRBV7-9	TRBJ2-7	CASSPTILTGDEQYF	TGTGCCAGCAGCCCAACCATTTTGACAGGGGACGAGCAGTACTTC
NA	NA	TRBV6-5	TRBJ2-5	CASSYRGRYETQYF	TGTGCCAGCAGTTACAGGGGGAGATACGAGACCCAGTACTTC
many	TRBD1	TRBV7-9	TRBJ2-1	CASSSSGQGLYNEQFF	TGTGCCAGCAGCTCTTCTGGACAGGGGCTTTACAATGAGCAGTTCTTC
many	TRBD1	TRBV20-1	TRBJ1-6	CSARESRGTDNSPLHF	TGCAGTGCTAGAGAGTCGAGGGGGACAGATAATTCACCCCTCCACTTT
NA	NA	TRBV21-1	TRBJ1-1	CASLPARNSEKDSRNTEAFF	TGTGCCAGCCTGCCAGCGAGGAATAGTGAAAAAGACTCTAGGAACACTGAAGCTTTCTTT
many	NA	TRBV7-7	TRBJ2-1	CASSLGGPPYNEQFF	TGTGCCAGCAGCTTAGGCGGGCCACCCTACAATGAGCAGTTCTTC
NA	TRBD1	TRBV10-3	TRBJ1-6	CAISESRTGENSPLHF	TGTGCCATCAGTGAGTCGAGGACAGGGGAAAATTCACCCCTCCACTTT
many	NA	TRBV15	TRBJ2-1	CATSRDERMSSYNEQFF	TGTGCCACCAGCAGAGACGAACGAATGAGCTCCTACAATGAGCAGTTCTTC
few	NA	TRBV9	TRBJ2-1	CASSGTGAADEQFF	TGTGCCAGCAGCGGTACGGGAGCAGCGGATGAGCAGTTCTTC
few	NA	TRBV15	TRBJ2-5	CATSRGLGVQETQYF	TGTGCCACCAGCAGAGGTCTCGGCGTACAAGAGACCCAGTACTTC
many	TRBD1	TRBV4-3	TRBJ2-1	CASSQDFGQASYNEQFF	TGCGCCAGCAGCCAAGATTTTGGACAGGCGAGCTACAATGAGCAGTTCTTC
many	NA	TRBV7-2	TRBJ2-5	CASSLDFSSPYF	TGTGCCAGCAGCTTAGATTTCTCATCTCCGTACTTC
many	NA	TRBV12-3/TRBV12-4	TRBJ1-5	CASSLFMGGDRSNQPQHF	TGTGCCAGCAGTTTATTTATGGGGGGCGACCGTAGCAATCAGCCCCAGCATTTT
many	TRBD2	TRBV29-1	TRBJ2-3	CSAGLAGGPLSPDTQYF	TGCAGCGCCGGACTAGCGGGAGGGCCTTTATCCCCAGATACGCAGTATTTT
NA	TRBD2	TRBV4-2	TRBJ2-3	CASTKGLAGVTDTQYF	TGTGCCAGCACCAAAGGACTAGCGGGAGTAACAGATACGCAGTATTTT
many	TRBD2	TRBV4-2	TRBJ2-7	CASSQEPEAGVTYEQYF	TGTGCCAGCAGCCAAGAACCCGAAGCGGGAGTCACCTACGAGCAGTACTTC
NA	TRBD2	TRBV20-1	TRBJ2-1	CSARAAGENEQFF	TGCAGTGCTAGAGCAGCGGGAGAAAATGAGCAGTTCTTC
many	NA	TRBV11-2	TRBJ2-3	CASSYRDRLTDRQYF	TGTGCCAGCAGCTACCGGGATCGACTCACAGATAGGCAGTATTTT
many	TRBD1	TRBV5-1	TRBJ2-2	CASSSALTGDTGELFF	TGCGCCAGCAGCTCCGCCTTGACAGGGGACACCGGGGAGCTGTTTTTT
many	TRBD2	TRBV12-3/TRBV12-4	TRBJ2-3	CASSILAGVADTQYF	TGTGCCAGCAGTATCCTAGCGGGAGTAGCAGATACGCAGTATTTT
many	TRBD1	TRBV12-3/TRBV12-4	TRBJ1-1	CASSWQGGTEAFF	TGTGCCAGCAGTTGGCAGGGGGGGACTGAAGCTTTCTTT
few	TRBD1	TRBV2	TRBJ2-3	CASSGQGKDTQYF	TGTGCCAGCAGTGGACAGGGTAAAGATACGCAGTATTTT
many	NA	TRBV20-1	TRBJ2-3	CSASDSTTDTQYF	TGCAGTGCTAGCGACAGCACCACAGATACGCAGTATTTT
NA	TRBD1	TRBV28	TRBJ2-7	CASSLGTVLTYEQYF	TGTGCCAGCAGTCTCGGGACAGTACTCACCTACGAGCAGTACTTC
few	TRBD2	TRBV7-9	TRBJ2-1	CASSLVAGGVYEQFF	TGTGCCAGCAGCTTAGTAGCGGGAGGTGTGTATGAGCAGTTCTTC